This TCR beta chain comes out of a study of cytomegalovirus exposure and HLA in healthy donors. The PCR employed 60 Vbeta primers together with 13 Jbeta primers. Some clones are missing from TCRdb's copy, which holds only in-frame ones; the method was immunoSEQ multiplex PCR. The sample contains around 150,000 clones, roughly 80% of which appear only once. CDR1 MDHEN and CDR2 SYDVKM come from the germline V gene. V gave up 6 bases and J gave up 7 bases; unmatched junction bases: 1. The CDR3 extends over 13 amino acids. The rearrangement joins TRBV28 to TRBJ1-6, with 9 bases lining up with TRBD1. The clonotype originates from a woman between 40 and 55 years old in good health and CMV-seropositive. The sequenced sample consisted of PBMCs. The CDR3: CASRTGGNSPLHF. For the CDR3, the DNA is TGTGCCAGCAGGACAGGGGGAAATTCACCCCTCCACTTT.